These 6 T cell receptor beta chains came from one sample sequenced in a study of blood T cells in healthy people across ages. For the second PCR, which ran for 7 to 11 cycles, a sample-barcoded 5' primer and a J-beta primer mix were used. A single record per CDR3 protein comes from TCRdb applying MiXCR to the 5' RACE reads. The data show roughly 700,000 distinct CDR3 sequences, around 48% seen once. The specimen sequenced was blood. The receptors stem from a woman aged 55-69 years in good health.

The chain recombines TRBV7-9 with TRBJ2-4; 7 positions agree with TRBD1. Germline CDR1 reads SEHNR; CDR2 reads FQNEAQ (reference sequence). The CDR3 has 16 amino acids. Trimming took 4 bases from V and 4 from J; bases not matched to a gene: 10. The CDR3 here is CASSSTAGQAKNIQYF. CDR3 bases: TGTGCCAGCAGCTCAACCGCTGGACAGGCAAAAAACATTCAGTACTTC.

This chain connects TRBV18 to TRBJ2-7, with 7 bases that match TRBD1. This CDR3 region has 14 residues. V lost 8 bases and J lost 3; bases outside the gene matches: 10. Germline CDR1 reads KGHSH; CDR2 reads LQKENI. This chain's CDR3 is CASLSLRGSYEQYF. The CDR3, as DNA: TGTGCCAGCCTTTCCCTCAGGGGGAGCTACGAGCAGTACTTC.

This clonotype has more than one count but fewer than ten. The chain employs TRBV20-1 and TRBJ1-5; possible D gene TRBD1, 6 bases. Germline loops: CDR1 DFQATT, CDR2 SNEGSKA (reference sequence). This CDR3 contains 14 residues. Deletions cut 4 bases from V and 6 bases from J, with 16 bases between. Written as DNA, the CDR3 is TGCAGTGCTAAAATACAGGGAGAAGGTCAGCCCCAGCATTTT. Translated: CSAKIQGEGQPQHF.

This clonotype was counted once. The V call is TRBV7-2, the J call TRBJ2-3; a possible D gene is TRBD2 (5 bases). Trimming removed 2 bases from V and 4 bases from J, with 13 bases in between. Germline CDR1 and CDR2: SGHTA and FQGNSA. The CDR3 sequence is 15 residues long. The CDR3 nucleotides read TGTGCCAGCAGCTTAATGATGTACGGGGCAGATACGCAGTATTTT. Its translation: CASSLMMYGADTQYF.

This clonotype has just a few counts. Here the CDR3 DNA reads TGTGCCAGCAGTCCAAGGACAGGGTGGCAGGCGACCCAGTACTTC. Protein product: CASSPRTGWQATQYF. The chain joins TRBV28 to TRBJ2-5, with 8 bases lining up with TRBD1. Germline CDR1 reads MDHEN; CDR2 reads SYDVKM. V shed 5 bases, J shed 7 bases, and the junction held 12 bases outside the gene matches. This CDR3 has 15 residues.

This clonotype was observed a handful of times. This chain connects TRBV3-1 to TRBJ2-2; TRBD2 aligns across 8 bases. J gave up 0 bases and V 6 bases, and 3 bases lay outside the gene matches. Germline loops: CDR1 LGHDT, CDR2 YNNKEL (reference sequence). The CDR3 totals 15 residues. CDR3 bases: TGTGCCAGCAGTCGTAGCGGGGCGAACACCGGGGAGCTGTTTTTT. This sequence encodes CASSRSGANTGELFF.